This T cell receptor (beta chain) emerged from a study of vaccination effects on CD4 cells after COVID-19 (dated by TCRdb to the early 2020s). For the wider study: Participants received two doses of either the BNT162b2 or the mRNA-1273 mRNA SARS-CoV-2 vaccine. In both COVID-19 convalescent patients and infection-naive vaccine recipients, the study compared SARS-CoV-2 spike-specific CD4+ TCR repertoires from before mRNA vaccination with those from after it. The full study included 9 to 10 COVID-19 convalescent patients and several SARS-CoV-2-naive healthy vaccine recipients. The Oncomine TCR Beta short-read assay on an Illumina iSeq 100 was used to sequence cultures from other donors in the study. Overall study results and their limits: The study was limited by a small number of convalescent patients, and early post-infection timepoints were lacking. Marked clonal contraction was observed in both infection-induced and vaccine-induced clones at late post-vaccination timepoints, consistent with waning T cell responses. Among healthy vaccine recipients, nearly all vaccine-induced clones were SARS-CoV-2 mono-reactive, and just 1 of 255 was cross-reactive with common cold coronaviruses.

The CDR3 measures 13 amino acids from cysteine to valine. Only the CDR3 portion is preserved as DNA: 39 bases, with reading frame beginning at the first base. Via the germline V gene, CDR1 is SNHLY and CDR2 FYNNEI. Trimming at the junction amounts to 6 bases on V and 6 bases on J, and the germline ends lie 15 bases apart. Libraries were built with the immunoSEQ multiplex PCR assay. DNA from the cultured and isolated CD4+ T cells underwent TCR beta CDR3 sequencing. Turning to the authors' computational methods: Non-productive TCR sequences were removed, reads were trimmed to the CDR3 region, and CDR3s of at least 7 amino acids were retained. The MANAFEST web app was used to pick out antigen-specific clonotypes by comparing their expansion in peptide wells with that in reference cultures. Positive clones required FDR<0.05 expansion versus reference and all other wells, odds ratio above 5, and frequency above 0.1% in two replicate wells. A clonotype was called cross-reactive if it was significantly expanded both in SARS-CoV-2 spike wells and in at least one common cold coronavirus spike condition. Using the stringdist R package, CDR3 similarity was measured by Levenshtein distance, and unrooted trees were constructed with ape in R 3.6.1. TCRdb re-hosts the immuneACCESS table, in-frame sequences only. Its copies lack some clones; in the studies checked, an unresolved V gene accounts for under half of them, and the cause for the rest is not known. For V, J and clone size, that table is used; D and trimming come from the DNA. The sample data list roughly 50,000 clones, and 75% to 85% of these were observed just once. The top ten hold 6% of the sample.

With respect to this clone: The specificity of this receptor is unknown. The input lacks base qualities; no much larger clone sits a single base away.

The ViraFEST assay stimulated PBMC with viral peptide pools and then used TCR sequencing to identify antigen-specific CD4+ T cell clonotypes by expansion. After approximately 11 days of culture, CD4+ T cells were isolated with the EasySep CD4+ T cell isolation kit. The absence of prior SARS-CoV-2 infection in healthy vaccine recipients was confirmed by negative nucleocapsid antibodies before and after vaccination. About 2.1 million PBMC per well were cultured with around 10 ug/ml peptides in IMDM containing approximately 4.6% human AB serum, roughly 10 IU/ml IL-2 and gentamicin. Half of the culture medium was replaced with fresh IL-2-containing medium on days 3 and 7. Unless otherwise noted, each peptide stimulation condition was cultured in triplicate wells. Using Ficoll-Paque Plus gradient centrifugation, PBMC were separated from whole blood and then either used fresh or cryopreserved at -140C. The spike proteins of SARS-CoV-2 and of the common cold coronaviruses HCoV-NL63, HCoV-OC43 and HCoV-229E were spanned by overlapping peptide pools. The QIAamp micro DNA kit was used to extract genomic DNA from the cultured CD4+ T cells.

Recombination connected TRBV2 to TRBJ2-7; TRBD1 is a weak D gene call, 5 bases matching. Sequences were derived from CD4+ T cells from PBMCs cultured with HCoV-OC43 spike peptides, sampled before COVID-19 vaccination. Sample cell subset or site, as interpreted from the label and publication: HCoV-OC43 spike overlapping peptide pool stimulation. The TCR sequence derives from a human donor who received a COVID-19 vaccine. The CDR3 amino acid sequence is: CASSFSDTGEQYV. The DNA reads as follows: TGTGCCAGCAGCTTTTCGGACACCGGCGAGCAGTACGTC.